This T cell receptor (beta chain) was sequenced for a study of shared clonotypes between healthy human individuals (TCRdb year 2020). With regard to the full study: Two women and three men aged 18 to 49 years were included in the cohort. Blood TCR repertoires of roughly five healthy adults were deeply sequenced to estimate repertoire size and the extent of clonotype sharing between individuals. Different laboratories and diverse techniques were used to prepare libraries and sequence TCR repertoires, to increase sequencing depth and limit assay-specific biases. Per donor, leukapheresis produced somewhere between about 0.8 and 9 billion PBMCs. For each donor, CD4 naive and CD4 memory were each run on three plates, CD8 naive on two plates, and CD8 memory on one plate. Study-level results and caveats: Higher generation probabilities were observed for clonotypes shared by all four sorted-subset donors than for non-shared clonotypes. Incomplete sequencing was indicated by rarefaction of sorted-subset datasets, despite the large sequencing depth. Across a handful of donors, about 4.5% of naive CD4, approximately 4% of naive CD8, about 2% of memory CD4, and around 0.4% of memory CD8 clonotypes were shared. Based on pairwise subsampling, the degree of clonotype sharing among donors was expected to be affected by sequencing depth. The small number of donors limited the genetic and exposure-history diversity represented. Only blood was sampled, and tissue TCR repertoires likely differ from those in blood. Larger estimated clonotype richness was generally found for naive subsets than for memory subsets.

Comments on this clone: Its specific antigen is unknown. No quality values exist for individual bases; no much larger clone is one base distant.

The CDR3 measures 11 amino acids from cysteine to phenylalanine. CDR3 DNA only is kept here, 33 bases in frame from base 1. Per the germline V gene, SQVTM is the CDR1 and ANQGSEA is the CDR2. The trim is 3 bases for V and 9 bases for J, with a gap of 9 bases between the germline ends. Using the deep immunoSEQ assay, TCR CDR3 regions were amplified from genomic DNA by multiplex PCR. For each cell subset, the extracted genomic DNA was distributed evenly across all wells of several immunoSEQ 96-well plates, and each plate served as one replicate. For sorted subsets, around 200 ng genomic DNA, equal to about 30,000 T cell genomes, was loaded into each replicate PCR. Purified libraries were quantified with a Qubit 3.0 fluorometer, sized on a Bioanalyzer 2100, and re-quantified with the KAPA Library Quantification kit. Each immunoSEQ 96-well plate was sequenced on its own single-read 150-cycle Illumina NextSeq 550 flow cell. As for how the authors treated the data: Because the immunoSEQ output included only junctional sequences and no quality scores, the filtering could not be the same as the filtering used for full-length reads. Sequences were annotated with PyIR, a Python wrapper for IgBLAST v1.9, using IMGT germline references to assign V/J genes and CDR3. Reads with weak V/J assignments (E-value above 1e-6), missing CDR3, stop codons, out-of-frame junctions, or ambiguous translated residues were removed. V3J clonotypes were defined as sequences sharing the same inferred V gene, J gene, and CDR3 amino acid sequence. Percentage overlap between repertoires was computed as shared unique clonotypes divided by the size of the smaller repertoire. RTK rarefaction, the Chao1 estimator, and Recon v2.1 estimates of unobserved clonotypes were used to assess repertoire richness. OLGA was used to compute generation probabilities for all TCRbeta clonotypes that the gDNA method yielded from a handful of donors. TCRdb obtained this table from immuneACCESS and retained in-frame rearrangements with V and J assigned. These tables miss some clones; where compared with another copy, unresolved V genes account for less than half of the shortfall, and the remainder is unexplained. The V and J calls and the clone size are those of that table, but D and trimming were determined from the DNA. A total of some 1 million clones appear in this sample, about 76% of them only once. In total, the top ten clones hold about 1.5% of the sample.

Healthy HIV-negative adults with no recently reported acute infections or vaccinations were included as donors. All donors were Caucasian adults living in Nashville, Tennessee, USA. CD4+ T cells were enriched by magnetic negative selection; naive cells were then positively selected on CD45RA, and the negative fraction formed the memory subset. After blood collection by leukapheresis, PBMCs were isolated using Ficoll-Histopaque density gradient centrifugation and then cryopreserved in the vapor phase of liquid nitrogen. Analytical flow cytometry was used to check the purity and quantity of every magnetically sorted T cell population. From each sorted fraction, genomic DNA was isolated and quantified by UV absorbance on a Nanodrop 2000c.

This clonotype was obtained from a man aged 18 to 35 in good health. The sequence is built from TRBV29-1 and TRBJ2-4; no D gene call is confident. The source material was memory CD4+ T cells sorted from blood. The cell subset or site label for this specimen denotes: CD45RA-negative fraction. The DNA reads TGCAGCGTTGACGATTTTACCATTCAGTACTTC. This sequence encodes CSVDDFTIQYF.